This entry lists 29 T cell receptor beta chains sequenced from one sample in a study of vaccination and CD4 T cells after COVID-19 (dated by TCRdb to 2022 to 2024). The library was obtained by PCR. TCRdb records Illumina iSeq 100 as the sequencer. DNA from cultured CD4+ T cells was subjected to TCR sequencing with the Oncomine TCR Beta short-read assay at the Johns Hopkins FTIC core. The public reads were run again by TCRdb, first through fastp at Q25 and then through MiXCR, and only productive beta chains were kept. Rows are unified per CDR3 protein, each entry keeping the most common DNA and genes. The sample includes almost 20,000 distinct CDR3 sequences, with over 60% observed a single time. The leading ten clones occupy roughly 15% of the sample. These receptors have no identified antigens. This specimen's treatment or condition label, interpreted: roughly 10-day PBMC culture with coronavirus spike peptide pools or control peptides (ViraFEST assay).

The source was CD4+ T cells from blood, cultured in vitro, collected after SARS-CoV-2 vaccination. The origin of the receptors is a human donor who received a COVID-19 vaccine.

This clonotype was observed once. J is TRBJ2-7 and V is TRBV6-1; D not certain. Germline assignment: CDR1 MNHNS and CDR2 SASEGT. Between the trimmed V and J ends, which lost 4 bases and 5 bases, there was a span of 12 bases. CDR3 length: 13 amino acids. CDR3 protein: CASSAPRRDEQYF. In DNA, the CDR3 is TGTGCCAGCAGTGCACCGCGTAGGGACGAGCAGTACTTC.

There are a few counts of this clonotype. The CDR3 region has the DNA TGTGCCAGCAGTGACCCGGGCAGGGCTCAGCCCCAGCATTTT. Amino acids: CASSDPGRAQPQHF. The chain joins TRBV6-1 to TRBJ1-5, with a tentative D call TRBD1 (5 bases). Germline loops: CDR1 MNHNS, CDR2 SASEGT. The CDR3 sequence is 14 residues long. Trimming removed 3 bases from V and 6 bases from J, with 12 bases in between.

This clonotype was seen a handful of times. This chain's CDR3 is CASSIGRFTYEQYF. As DNA, the CDR3 is TGTGCCAGCAGCATAGGACGGTTTACCTACGAGCAGTACTTC. The rearrangement joins TRBV12-3 or TRBV12-4 to TRBJ2-7; D call uncertain. CDR3 length: 14 amino acids. With 6 bases removed from V and 2 bases from J, the gap between germline ends came to 14 bases.

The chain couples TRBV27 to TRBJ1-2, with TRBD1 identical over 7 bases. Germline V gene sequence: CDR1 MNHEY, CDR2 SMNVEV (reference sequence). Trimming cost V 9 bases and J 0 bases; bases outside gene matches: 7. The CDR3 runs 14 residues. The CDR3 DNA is TGTGCCAGGTCCGAGGGGGCGGCTAACTATGGCTACACCTTC. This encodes CARSEGAANYGYTF.

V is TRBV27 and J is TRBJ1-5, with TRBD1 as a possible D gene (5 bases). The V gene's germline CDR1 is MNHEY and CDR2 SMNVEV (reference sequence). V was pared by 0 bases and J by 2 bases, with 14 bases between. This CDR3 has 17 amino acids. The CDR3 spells CASSLSAGFIGNQPQHF. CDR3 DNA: TGTGCCAGCAGTTTATCTGCAGGGTTTATCGGCAATCAGCCCCAGCATTTT.

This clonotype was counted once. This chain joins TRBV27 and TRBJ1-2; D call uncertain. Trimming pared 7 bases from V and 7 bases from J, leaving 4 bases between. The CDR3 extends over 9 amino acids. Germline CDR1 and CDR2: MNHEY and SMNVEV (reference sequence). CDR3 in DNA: TGTGCCAGCACCCGTGGCTACACCTTC. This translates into CASTRGYTF.

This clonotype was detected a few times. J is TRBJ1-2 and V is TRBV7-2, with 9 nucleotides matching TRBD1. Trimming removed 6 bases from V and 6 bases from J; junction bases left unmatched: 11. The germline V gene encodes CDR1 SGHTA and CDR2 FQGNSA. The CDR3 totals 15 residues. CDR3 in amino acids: CASRQRTGGFDGYTF. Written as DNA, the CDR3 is TGTGCCAGCAGGCAACGTACAGGGGGCTTCGATGGCTACACCTTC.

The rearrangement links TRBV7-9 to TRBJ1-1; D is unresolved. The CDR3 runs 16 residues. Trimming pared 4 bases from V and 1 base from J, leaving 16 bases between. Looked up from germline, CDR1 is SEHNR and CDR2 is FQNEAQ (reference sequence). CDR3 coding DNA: TGTGCCAGCAGCTCCCGGTCGGGCAGGCAGAACACTGAAGCTTTCTTT. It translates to CASSSRSGRQNTEAFF.

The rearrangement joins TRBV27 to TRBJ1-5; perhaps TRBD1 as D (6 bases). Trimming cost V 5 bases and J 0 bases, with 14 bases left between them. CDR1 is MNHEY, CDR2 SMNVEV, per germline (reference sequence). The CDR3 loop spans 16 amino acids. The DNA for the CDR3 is TGTGCCAGCAGTCGCTCCGGGACATATAGCAATCAGCCCCAGCATTTT. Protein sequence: CASSRSGTYSNQPQHF.

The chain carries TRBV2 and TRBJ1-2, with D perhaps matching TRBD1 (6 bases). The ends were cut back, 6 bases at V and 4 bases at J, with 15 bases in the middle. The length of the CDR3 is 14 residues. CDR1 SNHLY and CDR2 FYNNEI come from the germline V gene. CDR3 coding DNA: TGTGCCAGCAGGGACAGTGTTAATCCCTATGGCTACACCTTC. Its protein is CASRDSVNPYGYTF.

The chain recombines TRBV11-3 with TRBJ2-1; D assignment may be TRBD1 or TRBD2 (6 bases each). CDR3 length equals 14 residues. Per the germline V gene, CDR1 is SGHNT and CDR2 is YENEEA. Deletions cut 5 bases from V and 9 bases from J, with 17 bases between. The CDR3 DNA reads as TGTGCCAGCAGCCCGGGGGCTAGTCTTGGTGAGCAGTTCTTC. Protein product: CASSPGASLGEQFF.

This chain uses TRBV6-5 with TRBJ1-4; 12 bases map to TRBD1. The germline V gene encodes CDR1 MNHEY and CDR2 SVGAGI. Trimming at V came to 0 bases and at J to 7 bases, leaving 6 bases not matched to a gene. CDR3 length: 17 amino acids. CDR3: CASSYSAPGQGAEKLFF. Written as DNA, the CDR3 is TGTGCCAGCAGTTACTCGGCGCCGGGACAGGGGGCTGAAAAACTGTTTTTT.

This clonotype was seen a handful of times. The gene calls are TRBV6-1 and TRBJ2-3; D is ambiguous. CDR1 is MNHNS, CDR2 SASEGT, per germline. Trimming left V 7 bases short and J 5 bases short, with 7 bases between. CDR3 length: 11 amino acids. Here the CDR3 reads CASTYVDTQYF. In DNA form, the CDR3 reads TGTGCCAGCACCTACGTAGATACGCAGTATTTT.

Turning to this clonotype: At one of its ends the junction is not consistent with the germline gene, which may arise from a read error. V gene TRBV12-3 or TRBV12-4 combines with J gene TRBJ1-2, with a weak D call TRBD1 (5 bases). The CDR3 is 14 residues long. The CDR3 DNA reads TGTGCCAGCAGTTTAAGTGGGACTAATTATGGCTACACCTTC. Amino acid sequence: CASSLSGTNYGYTF.

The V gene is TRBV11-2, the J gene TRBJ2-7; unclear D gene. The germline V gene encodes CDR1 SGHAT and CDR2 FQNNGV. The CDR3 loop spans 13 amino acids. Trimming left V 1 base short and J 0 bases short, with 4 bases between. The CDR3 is CASSLGGSYEQYF. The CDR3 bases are TGTGCCAGCAGCTTAGGGGGCTCCTACGAGCAGTACTTC.

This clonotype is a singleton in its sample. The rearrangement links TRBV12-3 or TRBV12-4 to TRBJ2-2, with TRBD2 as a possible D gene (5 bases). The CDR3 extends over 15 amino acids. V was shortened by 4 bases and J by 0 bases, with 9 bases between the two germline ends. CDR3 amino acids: CASSSKGANTGELFF. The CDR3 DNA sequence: TGTGCCAGCAGTTCGAAGGGAGCGAACACCGGGGAGCTGTTTTTT.

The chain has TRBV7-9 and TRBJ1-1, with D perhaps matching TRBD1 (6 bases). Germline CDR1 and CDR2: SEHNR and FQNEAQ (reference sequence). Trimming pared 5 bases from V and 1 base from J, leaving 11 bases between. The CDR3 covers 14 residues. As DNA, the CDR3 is TGTGCCAGCAGCCCGACAGGTGGGAACACTGAAGCTTTCTTT. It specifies CASSPTGGNTEAFF.

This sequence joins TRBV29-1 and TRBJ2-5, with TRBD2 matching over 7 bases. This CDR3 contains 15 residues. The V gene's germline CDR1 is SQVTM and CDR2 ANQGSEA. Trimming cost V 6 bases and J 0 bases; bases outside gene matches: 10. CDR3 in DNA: TGCAGCGTCCCCCCGGGGCGGGGGTACCAAGAGACCCAGTACTTC. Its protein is CSVPPGRGYQETQYF.

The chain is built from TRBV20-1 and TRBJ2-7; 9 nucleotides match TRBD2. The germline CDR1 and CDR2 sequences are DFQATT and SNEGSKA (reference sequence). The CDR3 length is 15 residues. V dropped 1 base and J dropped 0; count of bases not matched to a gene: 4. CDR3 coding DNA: TGCAGTGCTAGAGCTATAGCGGGGGCCTCCTACGAGCAGTACTTC. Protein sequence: CSARAIAGASYEQYF.

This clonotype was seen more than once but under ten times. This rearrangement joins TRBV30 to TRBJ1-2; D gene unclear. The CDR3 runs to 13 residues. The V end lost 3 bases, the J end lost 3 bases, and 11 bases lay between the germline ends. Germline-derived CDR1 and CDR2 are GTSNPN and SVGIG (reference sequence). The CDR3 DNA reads TGTGCCTGGAGCAGACCGTTGGACTATGGCTACACCTTC. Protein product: CAWSRPLDYGYTF.

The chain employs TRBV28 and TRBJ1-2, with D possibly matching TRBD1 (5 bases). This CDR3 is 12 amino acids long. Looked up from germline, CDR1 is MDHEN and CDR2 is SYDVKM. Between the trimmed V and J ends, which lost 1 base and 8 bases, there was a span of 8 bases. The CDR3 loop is CASSLSRAGYTF. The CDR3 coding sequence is TGTGCCAGCAGTTTATCCAGGGCCGGCTACACCTTC.

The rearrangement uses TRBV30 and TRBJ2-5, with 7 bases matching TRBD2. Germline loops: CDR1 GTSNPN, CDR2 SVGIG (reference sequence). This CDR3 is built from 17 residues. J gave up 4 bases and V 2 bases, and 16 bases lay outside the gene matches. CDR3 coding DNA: TGTGCCTGGAGTACATCCCGATTCGGGGGGTTTAGAGAGACCCAGTACTTC. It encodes CAWSTSRFGGFRETQYF.

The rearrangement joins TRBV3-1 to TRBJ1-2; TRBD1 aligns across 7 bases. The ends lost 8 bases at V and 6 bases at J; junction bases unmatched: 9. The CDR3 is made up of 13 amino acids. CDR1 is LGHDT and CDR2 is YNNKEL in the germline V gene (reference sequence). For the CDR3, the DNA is TGTGCCAGCGCGGACAGGAGGAAGGATGGCTACACCTTC. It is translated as CASADRRKDGYTF.

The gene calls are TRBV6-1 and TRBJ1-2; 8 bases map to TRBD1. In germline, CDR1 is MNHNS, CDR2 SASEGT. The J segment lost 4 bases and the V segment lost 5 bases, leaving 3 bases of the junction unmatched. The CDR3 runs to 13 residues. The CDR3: CASSTGGAYGYTF. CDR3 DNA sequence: TGTGCCAGCAGTACAGGGGGGGCCTATGGCTACACCTTC.

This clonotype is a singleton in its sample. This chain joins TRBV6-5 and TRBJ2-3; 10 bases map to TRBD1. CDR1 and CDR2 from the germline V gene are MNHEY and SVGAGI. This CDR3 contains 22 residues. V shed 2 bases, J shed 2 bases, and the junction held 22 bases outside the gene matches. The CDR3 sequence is CASSYDDESGTGEIGYTDTQYF. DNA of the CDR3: TGTGCCAGCAGTTACGACGACGAGTCCGGGACAGGGGAGATTGGGTACACAGATACGCAGTATTTT.

Written as DNA, the CDR3 is TGTGCCAGCAGTTTCGACCCGAACACTGAAGCTTTCTTT. The encoded protein is CASSFDPNTEAFF. The J gene is TRBJ1-1, the V gene TRBV27; D call uncertain. Germline-derived CDR1 and CDR2 are MNHEY and SMNVEV (reference sequence). This CDR3 has 13 amino acids. Deletions cut 3 bases from V and 1 base from J, with 6 bases between.

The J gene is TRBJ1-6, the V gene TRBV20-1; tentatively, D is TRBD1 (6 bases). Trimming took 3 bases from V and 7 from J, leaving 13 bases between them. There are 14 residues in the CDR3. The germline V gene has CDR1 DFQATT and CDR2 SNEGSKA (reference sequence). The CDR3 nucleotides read TGCAGTGCTAGTCAGGGGTTGAGAAATTCACCCCTCCACTTT. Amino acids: CSASQGLRNSPLHF.

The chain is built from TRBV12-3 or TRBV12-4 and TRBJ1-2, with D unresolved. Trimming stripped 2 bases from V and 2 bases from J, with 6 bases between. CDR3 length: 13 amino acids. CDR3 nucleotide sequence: TGTGCCAGCAGTTTAATAGGAAACTATGGCTACACCTTC. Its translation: CASSLIGNYGYTF.

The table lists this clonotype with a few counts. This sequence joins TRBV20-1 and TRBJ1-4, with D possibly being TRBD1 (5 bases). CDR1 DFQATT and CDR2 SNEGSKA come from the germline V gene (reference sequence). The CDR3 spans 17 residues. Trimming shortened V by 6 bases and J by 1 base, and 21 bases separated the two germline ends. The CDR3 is CSASSDSGIGTNEKLFF. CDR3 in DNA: TGCAGTGCGTCGAGCGACAGTGGGATAGGAACTAATGAAAAACTGTTTTTT.